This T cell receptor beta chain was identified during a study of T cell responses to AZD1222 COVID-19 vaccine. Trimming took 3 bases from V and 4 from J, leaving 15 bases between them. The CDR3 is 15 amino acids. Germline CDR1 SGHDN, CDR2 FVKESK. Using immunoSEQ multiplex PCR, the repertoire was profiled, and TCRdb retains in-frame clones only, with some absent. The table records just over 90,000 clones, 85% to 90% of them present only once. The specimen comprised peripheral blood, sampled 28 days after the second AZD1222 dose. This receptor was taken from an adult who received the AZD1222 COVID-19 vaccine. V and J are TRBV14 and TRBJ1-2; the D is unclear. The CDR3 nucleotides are TGTGCCAGCAGCCATGAAAGATGGAGTTTCTATGGCTACACCTTC. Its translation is CASSHERWSFYGYTF.